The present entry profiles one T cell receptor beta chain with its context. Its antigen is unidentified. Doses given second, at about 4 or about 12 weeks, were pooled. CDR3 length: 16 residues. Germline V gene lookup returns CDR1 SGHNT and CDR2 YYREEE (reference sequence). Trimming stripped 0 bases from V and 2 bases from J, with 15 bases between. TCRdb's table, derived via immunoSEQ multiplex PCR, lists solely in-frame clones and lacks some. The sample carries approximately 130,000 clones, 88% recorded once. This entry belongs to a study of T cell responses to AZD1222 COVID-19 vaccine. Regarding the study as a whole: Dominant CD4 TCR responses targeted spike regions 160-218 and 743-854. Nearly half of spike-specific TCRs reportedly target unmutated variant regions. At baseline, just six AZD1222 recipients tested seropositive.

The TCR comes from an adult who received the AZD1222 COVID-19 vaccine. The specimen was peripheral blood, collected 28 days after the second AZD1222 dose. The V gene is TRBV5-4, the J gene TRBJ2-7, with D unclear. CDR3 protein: CASSLEGWGGAYEQYF. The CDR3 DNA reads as TGTGCCAGCAGCTTGGAGGGCTGGGGTGGGGCCTACGAGCAGTACTTC. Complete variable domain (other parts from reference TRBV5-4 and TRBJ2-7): ETGVTQSPTHLIKTRGQQVTLRCSSQSGHNTVSWYQQALGQGPQFIFQYYREEENGRGNFPPRFSGLQFPNYSSELNVNALELDDSALYLCASSLEGWGGAYEQYFGPGTRLTVT.